The 21 T cell receptor beta chains reported below all come from one sample, sequenced in a study of human T cells and chemical hapten exposure. The time point is: pre-sensitization, week 0. Treatment: therapeutic diphenylcyclopropenone sensitization with weekly scalp DPC. TCRdb re-derived calls from the RACE reads in MiXCR, one entry per CDR3 protein. In the table there are under 300,000 distinct CDR3 sequences, around 7% of which are singletons. The sequences come from whole blood, collected in connection with sensitization to the hapten diphenylcyclopropenone (DPC). The receptors were sampled from a man younger than 35 with alopecia areata. Some clones in this sample may be carry-over from other donors' samples.

This chain joins TRBV20-1 and TRBJ2-7, with 7 bases matching TRBD1. This CDR3 comprises 17 residues. The germline gives CDR1 DFQATT, CDR2 SNEGSKA (reference sequence). V shed 3 bases, J shed 2 bases, and the junction held 16 bases outside the gene matches. In nucleotides, the CDR3 is TGCAGTGCTAGCAGTCCCGGGACAGACTTAAAGACCTACGAGCAGTACTTC. It yields the protein CSASSPGTDLKTYEQYF.

As concerns this clonotype: At one of its ends the junction is not consistent with the germline gene, which may arise from a read error. The chain couples TRBV9 to TRBJ2-1, with D perhaps matching TRBD1 or TRBD2 (5 bases each). The CDR3 is 11 residues long. Germline CDR1 and CDR2: SGDLS and YYNGEE. This chain's CDR3 is CASSTGTVKEF. The CDR3 DNA is TGTGCCAGCAGCACCGGGACGGTAAAGGAGTTC.

This clonotype came up many times. The rearrangement links TRBV11-2 to TRBJ1-4; D is unclear. Looked up from germline, CDR1 is SGHAT and CDR2 is FQNNGV. V lost 0 bases to trimming and J lost 5 bases, with 4 bases between them. The CDR3 length is 13 residues. The CDR3 DNA is TGTGCCAGCAGCTTAGATCGGAATGAAAAACTGTTTTTT. This sequence encodes CASSLDRNEKLFF.

This clonotype has a handful of counts. V and J are TRBV6-5 and TRBJ2-7; D possibly corresponds to TRBD1 (6 bases). V shed 5 bases and J shed 2 bases, with 13 bases lying between them. The CDR3 spans 14 residues. CDR1 is MNHEY and CDR2 is SVGAGI in the germline V gene. CDR3 in amino acids: CASSVIQGAYEQYV. DNA of the CDR3: TGTGCCAGCAGTGTAATACAGGGTGCCTACGAGCAGTACGTC.

This clonotype was seen a few times. This CDR3 reads CASSYSGGTETQYF. DNA for the CDR3: TGTGCCAGCAGTTACTCAGGGGGCACGGAGACCCAGTACTTC. V usage is TRBV6-5 and J usage is TRBJ2-5, with 7 positions matching TRBD1. Trimming took 0 bases from V and 5 from J; bases not matched to a gene: 3. Per germline, CDR1 MNHEY and CDR2 SVGAGI. The CDR3 contains 14 residues.

The chain combines TRBV6-6 with TRBJ2-1, with D maybe TRBD2 (5 bases). The CDR3 runs 15 residues. Germline values: CDR1 MNHNY, CDR2 SVGAGI (reference sequence). Trimming took 4 bases from V and 6 from J, leaving 16 bases between them. The CDR3 is CASSSGVGRSNEQFF. CDR3 nucleotides: TGTGCCAGCAGTTCCGGGGTGGGCCGCTCCAATGAGCAGTTCTTC.

The V gene is TRBV6-5, the J gene TRBJ1-6; maybe TRBD1 (5 bases). This CDR3 region has 14 residues. Germline CDR1 and CDR2: MNHEY and SVGAGI. The V gene lost 4 bases and the J gene lost 5 bases, with 9 bases spanning the gap. The DNA of the CDR3 is TGTGCCAGCAGTTGGGGGGGAGATAATTCACCCCTCCACTTT. Its translation: CASSWGGDNSPLHF.

A few counts support this clonotype. J is TRBJ2-3 and V is TRBV5-4; D gene ambiguous. The CDR3 contains 13 residues. The germline CDR1 and CDR2 sequences are SGHNT and YYREEE (reference sequence). V lost 4 bases and J 3 bases, leaving 9 bases between the germline ends. The DNA of the CDR3 is TGTGCCAGCAGCGGCGCCTGGACAGATACGCAGTATTTT. It specifies CASSGAWTDTQYF.

This clonotype has ten or more counts. The CDR3 bases are TGTGCCAGCAGTTTTGTCGCTGAAGCTTTCTTT. It specifies CASSFVAEAFF. The rearrangement joins TRBV28 to TRBJ1-1; D is unclear. Germline V gives CDR1 MDHEN, CDR2 SYDVKM. Trimming cost V 3 bases and J 6 bases, with 5 bases left between them. CDR3 length equals 11 residues.

This clonotype showed up many times. V is TRBV6-5 and J is TRBJ1-1, with D hard to call. From germline, CDR1 is MNHEY and CDR2 SVGAGI. The CDR3 is 13 amino acids. The germline V and J ends were trimmed by 6 bases and 6 bases, with 14 bases remaining between them. Here the CDR3 reads CASRGAGPPEAFF. Written as DNA, the CDR3 is TGTGCCAGCAGGGGTGCAGGACCTCCTGAAGCTTTCTTT.

This clonotype came up a few times. The chain uses TRBV28 and TRBJ1-1; weak D call: TRBD1 (6 bases). The V and J ends lost 4 bases and 4 bases respectively, with 22 bases between them. CDR3 length: 17 residues. CDR1 MDHEN and CDR2 SYDVKM come from the germline V gene. CDR3 residues: CASSSNWDTGWGTEAFF. Written as DNA, the CDR3 is TGTGCCAGCAGTTCGAACTGGGACACAGGGTGGGGCACTGAAGCTTTCTTT. The complete variable domain, with remaining parts taken from reference TRBV28 and TRBJ1-1, reads DVKVTQSSRYLVKRTGEKVFLECVQDMDHENMFWYRQDPGLGLRLIYFSYDVKMKEKGDIPEGYSVSREKKERFSLILESASTNQTSMYLCASSSNWDTGWGTEAFFGQGTRLTVV.

The gene calls are TRBV7-3 and TRBJ2-1; D could derive from TRBD1 or TRBD2 (5 bases each). The V end was cut by 5 bases, the J end by 9 bases, with 20 bases between. Germline CDR1 reads SGHTA; CDR2 reads FQGTGA. The CDR3 sequence is 15 residues long. CDR3 nucleotides: TGTGCCAGCAGCCCTAATGGGGTCAGAGGGGTTGAGCAGTTCTTC. Translation: CASSPNGVRGVEQFF.

This clonotype was picked up many times. The V and J genes are TRBV5-6 and TRBJ1-1, with TRBD1 as a possible D gene (6 bases). The CDR3 is 14 amino acids. CDR1 is SGHDT and CDR2 is YYEEEE in the germline V gene. Trimming removed 0 bases from V and 4 bases from J, with 10 bases in between. CDR3 sequence (DNA): TGTGCCAGCAGCTTGGACCGGGGGCTCACTGAAGCTTTCTTT. Its translation is CASSLDRGLTEAFF.

This chain links TRBV6-4 with TRBJ1-1; D ambiguous. V lost 0 bases and J lost 7, with 6 bases in between. The CDR3 spans 12 residues. The germline V gene encodes CDR1 MRHNA and CDR2 SNTAGT. The CDR3 nucleotides read TGTGCCAGCAGTGACTCTGAGGGTGAAGCTTTCTTT. It encodes CASSDSEGEAFF.

This clonotype was detected many times. This chain joins TRBV3-1 and TRBJ2-2, with 8 bases aligning to TRBD2. The CDR3 contains 15 residues. Trimming took 4 bases from V and 5 from J; bases not matched to a gene: 6. Looked up from germline, CDR1 is LGHDT and CDR2 is YNNKEL (reference sequence). The CDR3 is CASSLGRDVTGELFF. The CDR3 coding sequence is TGTGCCAGCAGCCTCGGGAGGGATGTGACCGGGGAGCTGTTTTTT. Looking up the rest from reference TRBV3-1 and TRBJ2-2 gives the full variable domain: DTAVSQTPKYLVTQMGNDKSIKCEQNLGHDTMYWYKQDSKKFLKIMFSYNNKELIINETVPNRFSPKSPDKAHLNLHINSLELGDSAVYFCASSLGRDVTGELFFGEGSRLTVL.

The chain links TRBV6-5 to TRBJ1-5; D remains unclear. The germline V gene encodes CDR1 MNHEY and CDR2 SVGAGI. The CDR3 is made up of 15 amino acids. Trimming cost V 0 bases and J 1 base, with 7 bases left between them. CDR3 sequence: CASSYSAISNQPQHF. The DNA for the CDR3 is TGTGCCAGCAGTTACTCGGCAATAAGCAATCAGCCCCAGCATTTT.

The rearrangement links TRBV12-3 or TRBV12-4 to TRBJ2-5, with a tentative D call TRBD1 (6 bases). V was cut by 6 bases and J by 5 bases, with 19 bases left in between. This CDR3 region has 15 residues. In nucleotides, the CDR3 is TGTGCCAGCAGACCTAGACGGGCCCAGGGGGAGACCCAGTACTTC. This codes for CASRPRRAQGETQYF.

The chain employs TRBV20-1 and TRBJ2-7; D is uncertain. This CDR3 is built from 13 residues. V lost 3 bases and J 4 bases, leaving 13 bases between the germline ends. The germline V gene has CDR1 DFQATT and CDR2 SNEGSKA (reference sequence). The CDR3 DNA follows: TGCAGTGCTAGTGTGGTTGAAAAGTACGAGCAGTACTTC. This gives the protein CSASVVEKYEQYF.

A few counts support this clonotype. The chain is built from TRBV12-3 or TRBV12-4 and TRBJ1-5; D is ambiguous. V dropped 3 bases and J dropped 5 bases, with 5 bases sitting between them. The CDR3 spans 12 residues. The CDR3 loop is CASSFPDQPQHF. In nucleotides, the CDR3 is TGTGCCAGCAGTTTCCCCGATCAGCCCCAGCATTTT.

In this sample, this clonotype turned up a few times. The chain combines TRBV10-3 with TRBJ2-3, with 11 positions matching TRBD2. The CDR3 sequence is 16 residues long. The germline CDR1 and CDR2 sequences are ENHRY and SYGVKD. V was pared by 5 bases and J by 2 bases, with 6 bases of the junction left unmatched. CDR3 sequence: CAISKTSGDSTDTQYF. The CDR3 DNA reads TGTGCCATCAGTAAGACTAGCGGGGACTCCACAGATACGCAGTATTTT.

This clonotype was seen once. This sequence joins TRBV7-9 and TRBJ2-3; D ambiguous. Trimming took off 3 bases at V and 1 base at J, with 11 bases between the two ends. From germline, CDR1 is SEHNR and CDR2 FQNEAQ (reference sequence). The CDR3 is 15 amino acids. The CDR3 here is CASSFAGLGTDTQYF. CDR3 sequence (DNA): TGTGCCAGCAGCTTCGCCGGCCTAGGCACAGATACGCAGTATTTT.